The present T cell receptor beta chain was sequenced within a study of T-cell memory formation after mild COVID-19. Study as a whole: Among the donors, TCR clusters were largely specific to each donor. Study-level findings and limits: Pre-infection memory held some responding clones, suggesting pre-existing cross-reactive T cells responded. Clones which contracted sat mainly in CM and EM if CD4+, and in EMRA if CD8+.

The V end was cut by 2 bases, the J end by 3 bases, with 10 bases between. Germline assignment: CDR1 LGHNA and CDR2 YNFKEQ. This CDR3 spans 15 amino acids. TCRdb passed the 5' RACE reads through MiXCR, listing each CDR3 protein once. The table shows under 300,000 distinct CDR3 sequences, with around a tenth occurring only once. This clonotype was seen more than once but under ten times. Its specificity is unknown. The TCR comes from a man aged 18 to 29 who had mild COVID-19 (a few samples of this study predate the infection). Cell type and time point are not known. The chain couples TRBV4-2 to TRBJ2-2; D gene unclear. The sequencing sample was made of PBMCs or a T cell subset sorted from them (not recorded which). CDR3 sequence reads: CASSQSYGDTGELFF. CDR3 coding DNA: TGTGCCAGCAGCCAATCCTACGGCGACACCGGGGAGCTGTTTTTT.